These T cell receptor beta chains were read from a single sample in a study of early T cells in non-severe SARS-CoV-2 infection. One entry per CDR3 protein results from TCRdb running MiXCR on the 5' RACE reads. This table holds about 63,000 distinct CDR3 sequences, under 15% found once. Sequences were obtained from whole blood. Source of these receptors: an adult who was a healthcare worker with PCR-confirmed SARS-CoV-2 infection or an uninfected control (not recorded which). Both conserved end residues are part of each CDR3. D genes are given only for firm matches. Clone size is stated in some rows and not others, as once, few, many or a class when expanded.

abundance: many; v_gene: TRBV12-3/TRBV12-4; d_gene: -; j_gene: TRBJ1-1; CDR3aa: CASSLGGGRTEAFF; CDR3nt: TGTGCCAGCAGTTTAGGGGGGGGCCGCACTGAAGCTTTCTTT
abundance: many; v_gene: TRBV12-3/TRBV12-4; d_gene: -; j_gene: TRBJ1-5; CDR3aa: CASSHSVGLGNQPQHF; CDR3nt: TGTGCCAGCAGCCACTCCGTGGGTTTGGGCAATCAGCCCCAGCATTTT
abundance: many; v_gene: TRBV28; d_gene: -; j_gene: TRBJ1-5; CDR3aa: CASSPGRATGSQPQHF; CDR3nt: TGTGCCAGCAGTCCCGGACGGGCAACGGGAAGTCAGCCCCAGCATTTT
abundance: many; v_gene: TRBV12-3/TRBV12-4; d_gene: TRBD1; j_gene: TRBJ1-3; CDR3aa: CASSPRDSSGNTIYF; CDR3nt: TGTGCCAGCAGTCCCCGGGACAGCTCTGGAAACACCATATATTTT
abundance: many; v_gene: TRBV6-5; d_gene: -; j_gene: TRBJ1-1; CDR3aa: CASSFAGDPADTEAFF; CDR3nt: TGTGCCAGCAGCTTCGCGGGGGACCCGGCGGACACTGAAGCTTTCTTT
abundance: few; v_gene: TRBV5-1; d_gene: -; j_gene: TRBJ2-2; CDR3aa: CASSLTVGGADTGELFF; CDR3nt: TGCGCCAGCAGCTTGACGGTTGGGGGCGCGGACACCGGGGAGCTGTTTTTT
abundance: many; v_gene: TRBV7-9; d_gene: TRBD2; j_gene: TRBJ2-3; CDR3aa: CASSLQGTSGRTDTQYF; CDR3nt: TGTGCCAGCAGCTTACAGGGGACTAGCGGGAGAACAGATACGCAGTATTTT
abundance: -; v_gene: TRBV7-2; d_gene: -; j_gene: TRBJ2-5; CDR3aa: CASSPRFQETQYF; CDR3nt: TGTGCCAGCAGTCCGCGGTTCCAAGAGACCCAGTACTTC
abundance: -; v_gene: TRBV9; d_gene: -; j_gene: TRBJ1-5; CDR3aa: CASSAYSDNQPQHF; CDR3nt: TGTGCCAGCAGCGCTTACTCAGACAATCAGCCCCAGCATTTT
abundance: -; v_gene: TRBV6-5; d_gene: -; j_gene: TRBJ2-7; CDR3aa: CASTLGGPSYEQYF; CDR3nt: TGTGCCAGCACCCTAGGAGGGCCGTCTTACGAGCAGTACTTC
abundance: many; v_gene: TRBV10-3; d_gene: -; j_gene: TRBJ1-2; CDR3aa: CAISASESGGGYTF; CDR3nt: TGTGCCATCAGTGCATCGGAGAGTGGTGGTGGCTACACCTTC
abundance: few; v_gene: TRBV12-3/TRBV12-4; d_gene: -; j_gene: TRBJ2-7; CDR3aa: CASSTGRSYEQYF; CDR3nt: TGTGCCAGCAGTACCGGTCGTTCCTACGAGCAGTACTTC
abundance: -; v_gene: TRBV29-1; d_gene: -; j_gene: TRBJ2-2; CDR3aa: CSVEVRSGELFF; CDR3nt: TGCAGCGTTGAAGTGCGTAGCGGGGAGCTGTTTTTT
abundance: -; v_gene: TRBV12-3/TRBV12-4; d_gene: TRBD1; j_gene: TRBJ2-4; CDR3aa: CASSSRDRGAIQYF; CDR3nt: TGTGCCAGCAGTTCCCGGGACAGGGGTGCCATTCAGTACTTC
abundance: many; v_gene: TRBV7-9; d_gene: -; j_gene: TRBJ2-3; CDR3aa: CASSTRGQPDTQYF; CDR3nt: TGTGCCAGCAGCACAAGAGGACAGCCAGATACGCAGTATTTT
abundance: -; v_gene: TRBV3-1; d_gene: -; j_gene: TRBJ2-7; CDR3aa: CASREEATSYEQYF; CDR3nt: TGTGCCAGCAGAGAGGAAGCTACCTCCTACGAGCAGTACTTC
abundance: -; v_gene: TRBV29-1; d_gene: -; j_gene: TRBJ2-6; CDR3aa: CSVVRVYRQIQTSGANVLTF; CDR3nt: TGCAGCGTTGTGCGAGTATATCGACAAATACAAACCTCTGGGGCCAACGTCCTGACTTTC
abundance: many; v_gene: TRBV12-3/TRBV12-4; d_gene: -; j_gene: TRBJ1-4; CDR3aa: CASRGARGRAEKLFF; CDR3nt: TGTGCCAGCAGAGGAGCCCGGGGCCGCGCCGAAAAACTGTTTTTT
abundance: -; v_gene: TRBV9; d_gene: TRBD1; j_gene: TRBJ2-1; CDR3aa: CASSEGDRDYNEQFF; CDR3nt: TGTGCCAGCAGCGAGGGAGACAGGGACTACAATGAGCAGTTCTTC
abundance: many; v_gene: TRBV6-6; d_gene: -; j_gene: TRBJ1-6; CDR3aa: CASRHRDPGVSPLHF; CDR3nt: TGTGCCAGCAGGCACCGGGACCCAGGTGTTTCACCCCTCCACTTT
abundance: many; v_gene: TRBV6-6; d_gene: TRBD2; j_gene: TRBJ2-3; CDR3aa: CASSYSVGLAGGTDTQYF; CDR3nt: TGTGCCAGCAGTTACTCTGTTGGACTAGCGGGGGGGACAGATACGCAGTATTTT
abundance: many; v_gene: TRBV27; d_gene: TRBD2; j_gene: TRBJ2-3; CDR3aa: CASRKAPPGLAGSDTQYF; CDR3nt: TGTGCCAGCAGAAAGGCACCTCCGGGACTAGCGGGTTCAGATACGCAGTATTTT
abundance: many; v_gene: TRBV29-1; d_gene: -; j_gene: TRBJ1-2; CDR3aa: CSVDPLYYGYTF; CDR3nt: TGCAGCGTTGACCCACTTTACTATGGCTACACCTTC
abundance: many; v_gene: TRBV2; d_gene: -; j_gene: TRBJ1-1; CDR3aa: CASRVEGRAEAFF; CDR3nt: TGTGCCAGCAGGGTCGAGGGAAGGGCTGAAGCTTTCTTT
abundance: many; v_gene: TRBV29-1; d_gene: -; j_gene: TRBJ2-7; CDR3aa: CSALMNSYEQYF; CDR3nt: TGCAGCGCCTTGATGAACTCCTACGAGCAGTACTTC
abundance: -; v_gene: TRBV29-1; d_gene: TRBD2; j_gene: TRBJ2-7; CDR3aa: CSVGGIPTYEQYF; CDR3nt: TGCAGCGTGGGGGGGATCCCGACCTACGAGCAGTACTTC
abundance: many; v_gene: TRBV6-5; d_gene: -; j_gene: TRBJ2-3; CDR3aa: CASRSSGTDTQYF; CDR3nt: TGTGCCAGCAGGTCATCGGGCACAGATACGCAGTATTTT
abundance: many; v_gene: TRBV18; d_gene: TRBD1; j_gene: TRBJ2-3; CDR3aa: CASSPRTGFSTDTQYF; CDR3nt: TGTGCCAGCTCACCCAGGACAGGGTTTAGCACAGATACGCAGTATTTT
abundance: -; v_gene: TRBV18; d_gene: -; j_gene: TRBJ2-3; CDR3aa: CASSGGWDTQYF; CDR3nt: TGTGCCAGCTCAGGCGGTTGGGATACGCAGTATTTT
abundance: many; v_gene: TRBV19; d_gene: TRBD2; j_gene: TRBJ2-5; CDR3aa: CASSWIARASGGLETQYF; CDR3nt: TGTGCCAGTAGTTGGATAGCAAGAGCTAGCGGGGGTCTGGAGACCCAGTACTTC
abundance: many; v_gene: TRBV13; d_gene: TRBD2; j_gene: TRBJ2-5; CDR3aa: CASSSTSGQETQYF; CDR3nt: TGTGCCAGCAGCTCGACTAGCGGACAAGAGACCCAGTACTTC
abundance: many; v_gene: TRBV10-1; d_gene: -; j_gene: TRBJ2-3; CDR3aa: CASSSAGVVDTQYF; CDR3nt: TGCGCCAGCTCATCGGCAGGGGTGGTAGATACGCAGTATTTT
abundance: -; v_gene: TRBV19; d_gene: TRBD2; j_gene: TRBJ2-3; CDR3aa: CASSKSFFSGGIDTQYF; CDR3nt: TGTGCCAGTAGTAAAAGCTTTTTTAGCGGGGGGATAGATACGCAGTATTTT
abundance: many; v_gene: TRBV7-9; d_gene: -; j_gene: TRBJ2-4; CDR3aa: CASSRGPLAKNIQYF; CDR3nt: TGTGCCAGCAGCCGGGGGCCACTAGCCAAAAACATTCAGTACTTC
abundance: many; v_gene: TRBV18; d_gene: TRBD1; j_gene: TRBJ2-7; CDR3aa: CASSPLGSGQGVRREQYF; CDR3nt: TGTGCCAGCTCACCTTTAGGTTCTGGACAGGGGGTCCGGAGGGAGCAGTACTTC
abundance: -; v_gene: TRBV29-1; d_gene: -; j_gene: TRBJ2-2; CDR3aa: CSYWTVDTGELFF; CDR3nt: TGCAGCTATTGGACCGTCGACACCGGGGAGCTGTTTTTT
abundance: many; v_gene: TRBV29-1; d_gene: -; j_gene: TRBJ1-1; CDR3aa: CSVDRGGTEAFF; CDR3nt: TGCAGCGTTGACAGGGGAGGAACTGAAGCTTTCTTT
abundance: -; v_gene: TRBV12-3/TRBV12-4; d_gene: TRBD1; j_gene: TRBJ1-2; CDR3aa: CASSFLRGTGEEGGYTF; CDR3nt: TGTGCCAGCAGTTTCCTCCGGGGGACAGGGGAGGAAGGTGGCTACACCTTC
abundance: -; v_gene: TRBV12-3/TRBV12-4; d_gene: -; j_gene: TRBJ1-1; CDR3aa: CASSLATGRSNTEAFF; CDR3nt: TGTGCCAGCAGTTTGGCTACAGGGCGCTCGAACACTGAAGCTTTCTTT
abundance: few; v_gene: TRBV11-2; d_gene: -; j_gene: TRBJ1-4; CDR3aa: CASSPLKDSATNEKLFF; CDR3nt: TGTGCCAGCAGCCCGCTTAAGGACAGTGCAACTAATGAAAAACTGTTTTTT
abundance: many; v_gene: TRBV24-1; d_gene: -; j_gene: TRBJ2-2; CDR3aa: CATSDFVTGELFF; CDR3nt: TGTGCCACCAGTGATTTCGTCACCGGGGAGCTGTTTTTT
abundance: few; v_gene: TRBV25-1; d_gene: TRBD2; j_gene: TRBJ2-2; CDR3aa: CASSWRGTGELFF; CDR3nt: TGTGCCAGCAGTTGGCGGGGGACCGGGGAGCTGTTTTTT
abundance: few; v_gene: TRBV7-6; d_gene: -; j_gene: TRBJ1-6; CDR3aa: CASSLGDNGNSPLHF; CDR3nt: TGTGCCAGCAGCCTAGGGGACAACGGAAATTCACCCCTCCACTTT
abundance: many; v_gene: TRBV5-5; d_gene: TRBD1; j_gene: TRBJ1-1; CDR3aa: CASSMSGTGREAFF; CDR3nt: TGTGCCAGCAGCATGTCCGGGACAGGCCGTGAAGCTTTCTTT
abundance: many; v_gene: TRBV6-2/TRBV6-3; d_gene: -; j_gene: TRBJ1-1; CDR3aa: CASSSRAGPNTEAFF; CDR3nt: TGTGCCAGCAGCAGTCGCGCAGGCCCGAACACTGAAGCTTTCTTT
abundance: few; v_gene: TRBV2; d_gene: -; j_gene: TRBJ2-7; CDR3aa: CASSILRAYEQYF; CDR3nt: TGTGCCAGCAGTATCCTGCGGGCCTACGAGCAGTACTTC
abundance: many; v_gene: TRBV6-2/TRBV6-3; d_gene: -; j_gene: TRBJ2-5; CDR3aa: CASSLPPSAETQYF; CDR3nt: TGTGCCAGCAGCCTCCCCCCCTCCGCCGAGACCCAGTACTTC
abundance: -; v_gene: TRBV5-4; d_gene: -; j_gene: TRBJ2-7; CDR3aa: CASSLGREQYF; CDR3nt: TGTGCCAGCAGCTTGGGTCGCGAGCAGTACTTC
abundance: many; v_gene: TRBV5-4; d_gene: TRBD2; j_gene: TRBJ2-1; CDR3aa: CASSFPAGELYNEQFF; CDR3nt: TGTGCCAGCAGCTTCCCAGCGGGGGAACTTTACAATGAGCAGTTCTTC
abundance: -; v_gene: TRBV5-1; d_gene: TRBD1; j_gene: TRBJ1-1; CDR3aa: CASSLATGGTNTEAFF; CDR3nt: TGCGCCAGCAGCTTGGCGACAGGGGGGACGAACACTGAAGCTTTCTTT
abundance: many; v_gene: TRBV4-3; d_gene: -; j_gene: TRBJ1-1; CDR3aa: CASSQDLGQSTEAFF; CDR3nt: TGCGCCAGCAGCCAAGATCTAGGCCAGAGCACTGAAGCTTTCTTT
abundance: many; v_gene: TRBV7-8; d_gene: TRBD1; j_gene: TRBJ1-5; CDR3aa: CASTDRGGYSNQPQHF; CDR3nt: TGTGCCAGCACGGACAGGGGGGGTTATAGCAATCAGCCCCAGCATTTT